The following is a TCR beta chain sequence with its context. TCRdb keeps only in-frame clones here, not all; method: immunoSEQ multiplex PCR. The sample has around 280,000 clones, approximately 90% seen once; the top ten hold about 5.7%. The study counted Cohort 3 donors as recovered given two negative PCRs, clearance, or symptom resolution. This entry belongs to a study of blood T cell repertoires in COVID-19. Sequenced sample: PBMCs or T cells enriched from blood (not recorded which). This receptor was identified in a middle-aged woman who had recovered from COVID-19.

For the CDR3, the DNA is TGTGCCAGCTCGAGCGAGGGGGCCTACAATGAGCAGTTCTTC. It yields the protein CASSSEGAYNEQFF. The V gene is TRBV18, the J gene TRBJ2-1; the D gene is possibly TRBD1 (6 bases). The germline V gene encodes CDR1 KGHSH and CDR2 LQKENI. Trimming stripped 6 bases from V and 2 bases from J, with 11 bases between. The CDR3 covers 14 residues.